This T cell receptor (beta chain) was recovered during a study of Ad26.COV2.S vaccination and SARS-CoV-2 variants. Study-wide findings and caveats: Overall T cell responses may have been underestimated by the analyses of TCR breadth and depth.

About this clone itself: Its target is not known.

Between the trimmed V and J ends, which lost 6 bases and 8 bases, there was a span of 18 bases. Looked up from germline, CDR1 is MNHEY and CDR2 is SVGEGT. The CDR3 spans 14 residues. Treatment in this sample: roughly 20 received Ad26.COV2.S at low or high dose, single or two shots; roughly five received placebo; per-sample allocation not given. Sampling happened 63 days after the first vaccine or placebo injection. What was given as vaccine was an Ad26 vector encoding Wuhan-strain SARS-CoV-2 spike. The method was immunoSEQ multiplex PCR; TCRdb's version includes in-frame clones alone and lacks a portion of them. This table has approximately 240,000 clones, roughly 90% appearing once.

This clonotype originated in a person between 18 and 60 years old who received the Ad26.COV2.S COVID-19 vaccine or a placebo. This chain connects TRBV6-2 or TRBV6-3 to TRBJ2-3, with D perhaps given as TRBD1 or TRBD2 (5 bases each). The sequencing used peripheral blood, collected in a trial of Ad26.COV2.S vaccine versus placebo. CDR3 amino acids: CASSPGTPPGTQYF. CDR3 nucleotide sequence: TGTGCCAGCAGCCCCGGGACCCCGCCAGGTACGCAGTATTTT.